This is a list of T cell receptor beta chains from one sample in a study of CD8 T cells in acute hepatitis C reinfection. Measured with immunoSEQ multiplex PCR; TCRdb has only the in-frame clones, and not every one. Here the sample spans approximately 4,000 clones, roughly 41% being singletons. The sequences come from HCV NS3-1073 tetramer-sorted CD8+ T cells from PBMCs, collected during acute infection. These receptors came from a young man with chronic hepatitis C. Each CDR3 is given with its conserved first and last residue. A D gene is named only where the DNA matches it firmly. Size tells how often a clone was seen (once, few, many) or the class of an expanded clone, and some rows leave it out.

V: TRBV5-4
J: TRBJ2-1
D: TRBD2
size: .
CDR3: CASSQEIAGGNEQFF
DNA: TGTGCCAGCAGCCAAGAGATAGCGGGGGGCAATGAGCAGTTCTTC

V: TRBV14
J: TRBJ2-1
D: .
size: .
CDR3: CASSHSTTSSFYNEQFF
DNA: TGTGCCAGCAGCCACTCCACAACTTCTTCGTTCTACAATGAGCAGTTCTTC

V: TRBV4-2
J: TRBJ1-1
D: TRBD1
size: .
CDR3: CASSQEPSTGWGEAFF
DNA: TGTGCCAGCAGCCAGGAACCCTCGACAGGGTGGGGTGAAGCTTTCTTT

V: TRBV15
J: TRBJ2-1
D: .
size: .
CDR3: CATSRDGAGEQFF
DNA: TGTGCCACCAGCAGAGATGGAGCGGGTGAGCAGTTCTTC

V: TRBV28
J: TRBJ2-7
D: TRBD1
size: .
CDR3: CASLTGTGGFEQYF
DNA: TGTGCCAGTCTGACGGGGACAGGGGGCTTCGAGCAGTACTTC

V: TRBV4-2
J: TRBJ1-1
D: .
size: once
CDR3: CASSQEVLQGLGEAFF
DNA: TGTGCCAGCAGCCAAGAGGTCCTCCAGGGATTGGGTGAAGCTTTCTTT

V: TRBV29-1
J: TRBJ2-3
D: TRBD2
size: medium-sized
CDR3: CSGGLAGTDTQYF
DNA: TGCAGCGGCGGACTAGCGGGGACAGATACGCAGTATTTT

V: TRBV4-2
J: TRBJ2-1
D: TRBD2
size: medium-sized
CDR3: CASSQEVAAGNEQFF
DNA: TGTGCCAGCAGCCAAGAGGTGGCAGCGGGAAATGAGCAGTTCTTC

V: TRBV11-2
J: TRBJ2-5
D: .
size: few
CDR3: CASSTDPIPQYF
DNA: TGTGCCAGCAGCACCGACCCGATCCCCCAGTACTTC

V: TRBV4-2
J: TRBJ2-7
D: TRBD2
size: large
CDR3: CASSQEMGGNSYEQYF
DNA: TGTGCCAGCAGCCAAGAGATGGGGGGGAACTCCTACGAGCAGTACTTC

V: TRBV4-2
J: TRBJ1-1
D: .
size: few
CDR3: CASSQDSRTEAFF
DNA: TGTGCCAGCAGCCAAGACAGCCGGACTGAAGCTTTCTTT

V: TRBV21-1
J: TRBJ2-7
D: .
size: .
CDR3: CASRGTGYYEQYF
DNA: TGTGCCAGCAGGGGGACAGGATACTACGAGCAGTACTTC

V: TRBV13
J: TRBJ2-2
D: .
size: medium-sized
CDR3: CASSLGLGGNTGELFF
DNA: TGTGCCAGCAGCTTAGGCCTGGGAGGGAACACCGGGGAGCTGTTTTTT

V: TRBV19
J: TRBJ2-3
D: TRBD2
size: .
CDR3: CASSTLAGGLDTQYF
DNA: TGTGCCAGTAGTACCCTAGCGGGAGGGTTAGATACGCAGTATTTT

V: TRBV7-3
J: TRBJ2-5
D: .
size: few
CDR3: CASSLAGGRETQYF
DNA: TGTGCCAGCAGCTTAGCCGGGGGGCGGGAGACCCAGTACTTC

V: TRBV4-3
J: TRBJ2-1
D: .
size: .
CDR3: CASSQVGTTNEQFF
DNA: TGCGCCAGCAGCCAAGTGGGAACAACCAATGAGCAGTTCTTC

V: TRBV6-1
J: TRBJ2-3
D: TRBD2
size: .
CDR3: CASSEVRSGGYPDTQYF
DNA: TGTGCCAGCAGTGAAGTACGTTCGGGGGGGTACCCAGATACGCAGTATTTT

V: TRBV4-3
J: TRBJ2-4
D: .
size: once
CDR3: CASSQEQGSAQYF
DNA: TGCGCCAGCAGCCAAGAGCAGGGATCTGCTCAGTACTTC

V: TRBV4-2
J: TRBJ1-2
D: .
size: .
CDR3: CASSQEGEYYGYTF
DNA: TGTGCCAGCAGCCAAGAAGGCGAGTACTATGGCTACACCTTC

V: TRBV6-5
J: TRBJ2-1
D: .
size: .
CDR3: CASSLMTDSYNEQFF
DNA: TGTGCCAGCAGTTTAATGACCGACTCCTACAATGAGCAGTTCTTC

V: TRBV28
J: TRBJ1-4
D: .
size: .
CDR3: CASSSARGEEKLFF
DNA: TGTGCCAGCAGCTCGGCCAGGGGAGAAGAAAAACTGTTTTTT

V: TRBV6-5
J: TRBJ2-1
D: TRBD2
size: once
CDR3: CASSVGPGGYNEQFF
DNA: TGTGCCAGCAGTGTGGGTCCGGGGGGTTACAATGAGCAGTTCTTC

V: TRBV11-2
J: TRBJ2-3
D: .
size: medium-sized
CDR3: CASSLEVAAGGGDTQYF
DNA: TGTGCCAGCAGCTTAGAAGTAGCGGCAGGGGGGGGAGATACGCAGTATTTT

V: TRBV19
J: TRBJ2-1
D: TRBD2
size: .
CDR3: CASSIEAGPWGEQFF
DNA: TGTGCCAGTAGTATAGAAGCGGGGCCTTGGGGAGAGCAGTTCTTC

V: TRBV13
J: TRBJ1-1
D: TRBD1
size: .
CDR3: CASSSGQGTFMNTEAFF
DNA: TGTGCCAGCAGCTCGGGACAGGGGACCTTCATGAACACTGAAGCTTTCTTT

V: TRBV4-2
J: TRBJ2-1
D: TRBD2
size: .
CDR3: CASSQETSGGAWGEQFF
DNA: TGTGCCAGCAGCCAGGAGACTAGCGGGGGGGCTTGGGGTGAGCAGTTCTTC

V: TRBV2
J: TRBJ2-1
D: TRBD2
size: .
CDR3: CASSSGTSGTLSYNEQFF
DNA: TGTGCCAGCAGTTCCGGGACTAGCGGGACCCTCTCCTACAATGAGCAGTTCTTC

V: TRBV4-2
J: TRBJ2-2
D: TRBD1
size: few
CDR3: CASSQEQGAHGELFF
DNA: TGTGCCAGCAGCCAGGAACAGGGGGCGCACGGGGAGCTGTTTTTT

V: TRBV7-3
J: TRBJ2-1
D: .
size: few
CDR3: CASSPESGPWGEQFF
DNA: TGTGCCAGCAGCCCTGAATCCGGACCCTGGGGTGAGCAGTTCTTC

V: TRBV7-2
J: TRBJ1-1
D: .
size: medium-sized
CDR3: CASSLSSRAGDTEAFF
DNA: TGTGCCAGCAGCTTATCGAGCCGGGCAGGAGACACTGAAGCTTTCTTT

V: TRBV18
J: TRBJ2-6
D: .
size: .
CDR3: CASSRTKHLQSRANVLTF
DNA: TGTGCCAGCTCACGAACTAAACATTTACAAAGTCGGGCCAACGTCCTGACTTTC

V: TRBV4-1
J: TRBJ2-1
D: .
size: .
CDR3: CASSQDLIGVGSYNEQFF
DNA: TGCGCCAGCAGCCAAGATCTTATAGGGGTAGGGTCCTACAATGAGCAGTTCTTC

V: TRBV20-1
J: TRBJ1-1
D: .
size: .
CDR3: CSATRPEAFF
DNA: TGCAGTGCCACCCGTCCTGAAGCTTTCTTT

V: TRBV5-6
J: TRBJ2-1
D: TRBD1
size: .
CDR3: CASSTGQGVINPNEQFF
DNA: TGTGCCAGCAGCACGGGACAGGGCGTTATCAATCCCAATGAGCAGTTCTTC

V: TRBV10-1
J: TRBJ2-1
D: .
size: medium-sized
CDR3: CAGQLGRYEQFF
DNA: TGCGCCGGACAACTAGGCCGTTATGAGCAGTTCTTC

V: TRBV4-2
J: TRBJ2-7
D: TRBD1
size: few
CDR3: CASSQETPGQGIGEQYF
DNA: TGTGCCAGCAGCCAAGAGACGCCGGGACAGGGGATAGGGGAGCAGTACTTC

V: TRBV11-2
J: TRBJ2-1
D: TRBD2
size: .
CDR3: CASSFEVAGGNEQFF
DNA: TGTGCCAGCAGCTTTGAAGTAGCGGGAGGGAATGAGCAGTTCTTC

V: TRBV4-2
J: TRBJ2-7
D: TRBD2
size: .
CDR3: CASSQEPGTSGSAYEQYF
DNA: TGTGCCAGCAGCCAAGAACCCGGGACTAGCGGGAGTGCCTACGAGCAGTACTTC

V: TRBV4-2
J: TRBJ2-2
D: .
size: once
CDR3: CASSQEIGGGELFF
DNA: TGTGCCAGCAGCCAAGAGATCGGGGGCGGGGAGCTGTTTTTT

V: TRBV5-4
J: TRBJ2-7
D: TRBD1
size: .
CDR3: CASSQGQGLEQYF
DNA: TGTGCCAGCAGCCAAGGACAGGGTCTCGAGCAGTACTTC

V: TRBV5-6
J: TRBJ1-1
D: TRBD1
size: .
CDR3: CASSPGTGTEAFF
DNA: TGTGCCAGCAGCCCTGGGACAGGGACTGAAGCTTTCTTT

V: TRBV25-1
J: TRBJ2-1
D: TRBD2
size: medium-sized
CDR3: CASSDVTSGRGNEQFF
DNA: TGTGCCAGCAGTGATGTGACTAGCGGGAGGGGCAATGAGCAGTTCTTC

V: TRBV7-1
J: TRBJ2-2
D: TRBD1
size: .
CDR3: CASSLIPGQDSTGELFF
DNA: TGTGCCAGCAGCCTCATACCGGGACAGGACAGTACCGGGGAGCTGTTTTTT